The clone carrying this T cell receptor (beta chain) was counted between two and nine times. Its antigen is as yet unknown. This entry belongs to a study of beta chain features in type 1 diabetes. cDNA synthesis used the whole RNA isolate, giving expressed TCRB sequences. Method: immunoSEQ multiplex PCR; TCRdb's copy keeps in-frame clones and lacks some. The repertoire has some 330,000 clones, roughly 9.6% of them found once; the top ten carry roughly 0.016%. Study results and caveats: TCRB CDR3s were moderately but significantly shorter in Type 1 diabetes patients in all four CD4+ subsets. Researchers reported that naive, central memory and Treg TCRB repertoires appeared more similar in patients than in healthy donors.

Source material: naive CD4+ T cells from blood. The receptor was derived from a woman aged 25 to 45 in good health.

DNA of the CDR3: TGTGCCAGCAGCCGAGGGACAGGGTACAATGAGCAGTTCTTC. This gives the protein CASSRGTGYNEQFF. This rearrangement joins TRBV4-2 to TRBJ2-1; TRBD1 aligns across 9 bases. Germline CDR1 reads LGHNA; CDR2 reads YNFKEQ. V was clipped by 4 bases and J by 4 bases; unmatched bases: 2. The CDR3 spans 14 residues.